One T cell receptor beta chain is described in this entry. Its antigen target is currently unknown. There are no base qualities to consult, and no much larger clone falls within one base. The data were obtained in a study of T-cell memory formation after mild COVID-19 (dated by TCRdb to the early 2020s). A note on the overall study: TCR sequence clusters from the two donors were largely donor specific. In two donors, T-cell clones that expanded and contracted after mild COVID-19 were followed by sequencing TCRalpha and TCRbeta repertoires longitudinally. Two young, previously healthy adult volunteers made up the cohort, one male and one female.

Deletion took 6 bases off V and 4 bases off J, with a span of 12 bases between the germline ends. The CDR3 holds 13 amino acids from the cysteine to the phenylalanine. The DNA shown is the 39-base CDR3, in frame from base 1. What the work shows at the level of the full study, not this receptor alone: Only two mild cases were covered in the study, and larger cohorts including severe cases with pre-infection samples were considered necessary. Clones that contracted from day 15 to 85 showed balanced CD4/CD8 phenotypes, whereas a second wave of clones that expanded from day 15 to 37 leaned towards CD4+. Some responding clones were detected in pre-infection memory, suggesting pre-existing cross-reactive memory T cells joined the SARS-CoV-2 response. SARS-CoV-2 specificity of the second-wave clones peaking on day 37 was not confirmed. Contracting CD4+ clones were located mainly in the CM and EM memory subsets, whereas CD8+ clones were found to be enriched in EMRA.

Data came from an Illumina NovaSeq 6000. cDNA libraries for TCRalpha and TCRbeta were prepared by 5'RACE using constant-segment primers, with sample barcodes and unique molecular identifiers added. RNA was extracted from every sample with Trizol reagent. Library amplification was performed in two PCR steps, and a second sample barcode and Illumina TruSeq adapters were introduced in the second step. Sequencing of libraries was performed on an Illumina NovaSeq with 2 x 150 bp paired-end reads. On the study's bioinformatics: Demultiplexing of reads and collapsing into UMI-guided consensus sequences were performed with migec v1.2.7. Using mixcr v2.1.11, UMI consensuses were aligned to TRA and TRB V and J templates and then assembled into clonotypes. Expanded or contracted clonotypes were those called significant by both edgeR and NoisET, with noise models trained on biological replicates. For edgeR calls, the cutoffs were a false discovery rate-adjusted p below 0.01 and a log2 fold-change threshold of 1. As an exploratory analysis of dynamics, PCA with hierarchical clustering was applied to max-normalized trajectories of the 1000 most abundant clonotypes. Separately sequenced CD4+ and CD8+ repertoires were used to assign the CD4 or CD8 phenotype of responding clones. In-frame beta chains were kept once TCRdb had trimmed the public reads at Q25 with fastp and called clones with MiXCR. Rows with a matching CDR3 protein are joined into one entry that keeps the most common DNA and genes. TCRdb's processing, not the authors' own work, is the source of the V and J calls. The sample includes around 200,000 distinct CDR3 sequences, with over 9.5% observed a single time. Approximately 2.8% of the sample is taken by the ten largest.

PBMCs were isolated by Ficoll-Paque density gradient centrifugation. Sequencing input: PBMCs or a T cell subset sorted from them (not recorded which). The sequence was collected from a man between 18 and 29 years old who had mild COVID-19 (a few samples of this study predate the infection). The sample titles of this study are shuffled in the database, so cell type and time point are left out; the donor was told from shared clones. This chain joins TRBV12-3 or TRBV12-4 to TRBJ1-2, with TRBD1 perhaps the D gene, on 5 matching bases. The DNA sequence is TGTGCCAGCAGCCCTCCGGGGGGCTATGGCTACACCTTC. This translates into CASSPPGGYGYTF.